This TCR beta chain was sequenced in a study of shared clonotypes between healthy human individuals (dated by TCRdb to the early 2020s). Background on the whole study: A few men and a couple of women, aged 18 to 49 years, made up the cohort. For each donor, three plates each were used for CD4 naive and CD4 memory, two plates were used for CD8 naive, and one plate was used for CD8 memory. The study deeply sequenced blood TCR repertoires of several healthy adults to estimate repertoire size and the extent of clonotype sharing between individuals. Libraries were prepared and TCR repertoires were sequenced by different laboratories using diverse techniques, in order to increase sequencing depth and limit assay-specific biases. Between about 0.8 and 9.5 billion PBMCs per donor were obtained by leukapheresis. Here is what the overall study found, with its caveats: Only blood was sampled, and tissue TCR repertoires likely differ from those in blood. Rarefaction of sorted-subset datasets indicated incomplete sequencing despite the large sequencing depth. The small number of donors limited the genetic and exposure-history diversity represented. Pairwise subsampling indicated that sequencing depth was expected to affect the degree of clonotype sharing among donors. Higher generation probabilities were observed for clonotypes shared by all four sorted-subset donors than for non-shared clonotypes. Naive subsets generally had larger estimated clonotype richness than memory subsets. When four donors were compared, the shared fraction of clonotypes was about 5.4% for naive CD4, 3.5% to 4% for naive CD8, roughly 2.3% for memory CD4, and 0.35% to 0.5% for memory CD8.

Concerning this clone: Its antigen is currently not known. No much larger clone exists at a distance of one base, and base qualities are not known.

Using the deep immunoSEQ assay, multiplex PCR amplified TCR CDR3 regions from genomic DNA. Genomic DNA extracted from each cell subset was distributed evenly over all wells of several immunoSEQ 96-well plates, and each plate served as one replicate. For sorted subsets, approximately 0.2 ug of genomic DNA, equivalent to roughly 33,000 T cell genomes, went into each replicate PCR. The purified libraries were quantified using a Qubit 3.0 fluorometer, sized with a Bioanalyzer 2100, and then quantified again using the KAPA Library Quantification kit. Each immunoSEQ 96-well plate was sequenced on its own single-read 150-cycle Illumina NextSeq 550 flow cell. In the paper's pipeline: Because only junctional sequences without quality scores were contained in the immunoSEQ output, filtering matching that applied to full-length reads could not be performed. Sequences were annotated with PyIR, a Python wrapper for IgBLAST v1.9, using IMGT germline references to assign V/J genes and CDR3. Reads were filtered out if the reads had weak V/J assignments (E-value above 1e-6), no CDR3, stop codons, out-of-frame junctions, or ambiguous translated residues. A V3J clonotype was defined by an identical inferred V gene, J gene, and CDR3 amino acid sequence. Percentage overlap between repertoires was computed as shared unique clonotypes divided by the size of the smaller repertoire. Three approaches were used to assess repertoire richness: RTK rarefaction, the Chao1 estimator, and Recon v2.1 estimates of unobserved clonotypes. For all TCRbeta clonotypes obtained by the gDNA method from a handful of donors, generation probabilities were computed with OLGA. TCRdb limited this immuneACCESS table to in-frame rearrangements with V and J called. A share of clones is missing; checked studies link under half to unresolved V genes, and the rest is unexplained. Clonal size and the V and J genes are those of that table, whereas D and trimming came from the DNA. Within this sample are approximately 2,300,000 clones, with approximately 90% of them counted one time only. Around 0.38% of the sample comes from the top ten.

CDR1 is given as LGHNA and CDR2 as YSLEER, both from the germline V gene. Inclusive of the bounding cysteine and phenylalanine, the CDR3 is 14 residues long. Solely the CDR3 DNA is kept, with 42 bases framed from the first base. V loses 3 bases, J loses 8 bases, and the germline ends lie 16 bases apart. Healthy HIV-negative adults with no recently reported acute infections or vaccinations were included as donors. Every donor was a Caucasian adult living in Nashville, Tennessee, USA. CD4+ T cells were enriched through magnetic negative selection, after which naive cells were positively selected on CD45RA and the remaining negative fraction served as the memory subset. After blood collection by leukapheresis, PBMCs were isolated using Ficoll-Histopaque density gradient centrifugation and then cryopreserved in the vapor phase of liquid nitrogen. Analytical flow cytometry was used to check the purity and quantity of each magnetically sorted T cell population. Each sorted fraction had its genomic DNA isolated and then quantified by UV absorbance on a Nanodrop 2000c.

The source is a man aged 18 to 30 in good health. Some clones in this sample may be carry-over from other donors' samples. The sequence is built from TRBV4-3 and TRBJ2-5; a confident D gene designation cannot be given. Sequencing input: naive CD4+ T cells from PBMCs. The cell subset or site label, read with the paper, signifies: CD45RA+ positively selected. The CDR3 region: CASSHSRYQLTQYF. The DNA reads TGCGCCAGCAGCCACAGCCGGTACCAATTAACCCAGTACTTC.